This note documents a single TCR beta chain sequence. V lost 0 bases, J lost 6 bases, and 1 base stayed unmatched. Germline V gene lookup returns CDR1 MNHEY and CDR2 SMNVEV (reference sequence). The CDR3 sequence is 14 residues long. The sample belongs to a study of blood T cell repertoires in COVID-19. Repertoires were generated with immunoSEQ multiplex PCR, while TCRdb's copy carries only in-frame clones and drops some. The data contain about 200,000 clones, 70% to 90% of them singletons. This receptor was taken from a woman at least 80 years old with acute or convalescent COVID-19. The chain is built from TRBV27 and TRBJ2-7, with 11 bases aligning to TRBD2. The specimen was peripheral blood. In nucleotides, the CDR3 is TGTGCCAGCAGTTTATCTCTAGCGGGGGGCGAGCAGTACTTC. Amino acid sequence: CASSLSLAGGEQYF.